Sequencing of this T cell receptor (beta chain) was carried out in a study of shared clonotypes between healthy human individuals (dated by TCRdb to about 2020). Background on the whole study: The cohort comprised a couple of women and a few men aged 18 to 49 years. For each donor, CD4 naive and CD4 memory were each given three plates, CD8 naive was given two plates, and CD8 memory was given one plate. To estimate repertoire size and how much clonotypes are shared between individuals, the study performed deep sequencing of blood TCR repertoires from about five healthy adults. To increase sequencing depth and limit assay-specific biases, different laboratories used diverse techniques to prepare libraries and sequence TCR repertoires. Leukapheresis yielded between about 0.85 and 9.5 billion PBMCs per donor. Broader findings and caveats from the paper: Rarefaction of sorted-subset datasets indicated incomplete sequencing despite the large sequencing depth. Sampling was limited to blood, and TCR repertoires in tissue likely differ from TCR repertoires in blood. Naive subsets generally had larger estimated clonotype richness than memory subsets. The genetic and exposure-history diversity represented was limited by the small number of donors. Pairwise subsampling indicated that sequencing depth was expected to affect the degree of clonotype sharing among donors. Compared with non-shared clonotypes, the clonotypes found in all four sorted-subset donors had higher generation probabilities. When a few donors were compared, the shared fraction of clonotypes was roughly 4.8% for naive CD4, approximately 3.5% for naive CD8, 2.3% for memory CD4, and 0.35% to 0.4% for memory CD8.

Using the deep immunoSEQ assay, multiplex PCR amplified TCR CDR3 regions from genomic DNA. Extracted genomic DNA from each cell subset was distributed evenly across all wells of several immunoSEQ 96-well plates, and each plate was treated as a replicate. For sorted subsets, approximately 0.2 ug of genomic DNA, equivalent to some 30,000 T cell genomes, went into each replicate PCR. Purified libraries were quantified with a Qubit 3.0 fluorometer, sized on a Bioanalyzer 2100, and re-quantified with the KAPA Library Quantification kit. A separate single-read 150-cycle Illumina NextSeq 550 flow cell was used to sequence each immunoSEQ 96-well plate. The study's own analysis went as follows. Because only junctional sequences without quality scores were contained in the immunoSEQ output, filtering matching that applied to full-length reads could not be performed. To assign V/J genes and CDR3, sequences were annotated against IMGT germline references using PyIR, a Python wrapper for IgBLAST v1.9. Any read was removed if the V/J assignment was weak (E-value above 1e-6), the CDR3 was missing, or the read contained stop codons, out-of-frame junctions, or ambiguous translated residues. A V3J clonotype was defined by an identical inferred V gene, J gene, and CDR3 amino acid sequence. Percentage overlap between repertoires was computed as shared unique clonotypes divided by the size of the smaller repertoire. RTK rarefaction, the Chao1 estimator, and Recon v2.1 estimates of unobserved clonotypes were used to assess repertoire richness. Generation probabilities were computed with OLGA for all TCRbeta clonotypes obtained by the gDNA method from several donors. TCRdb holds this immuneACCESS table with in-frame rearrangements only. Some clones are missing; in checked studies, unresolved V genes explain under half, and the rest has no known cause. V and J calls and clone size are as listed in that table; D and trimming were resolved from the DNA. Present in this sample are some 1,400,000 clones, roughly 96% of which were seen just once. Together, the top ten hold 1% to 1.5% of the sample.

Taken from cysteine to phenylalanine, the CDR3 has 14 residues. CDR3 DNA is the only sequence kept; it has 42 bases, read in frame from the first base. V and J lose 5 bases and 4 bases, and a span of 12 bases separates them. CDR1 and CDR2 are read off the germline V gene as MNHEY and SVGAGI. About this clone itself: Its antigen is currently not known. No base qualities exist here, and no much larger clone lies one base off it.

The donors were healthy, HIV-negative adults with no recently reported acute infections or vaccinations. Every donor was a Caucasian adult residing in Nashville, Tennessee, USA. CD4+ T cells were enriched through magnetic negative selection, after which naive cells were positively selected on CD45RA and the remaining negative fraction served as the memory subset. Blood was collected by leukapheresis, and PBMCs were isolated by Ficoll-Histopaque density gradient centrifugation and then cryopreserved in liquid nitrogen vapor phase. Analytical flow cytometry was used to check the purity and quantity of every magnetically sorted T cell population. Genomic DNA was isolated from each sorted fraction and quantified by UV absorbance on a Nanodrop 2000c.

This clonotype was sampled from a young man in good health. The chain links TRBV6-5 with TRBJ1-5, and the D gene may be TRBD1, 6 bases matching. Material: naive CD4+ T cells sorted from blood. In the paper's terms, the cell subset or site label means: CD45RA+ positively selected. The bases are TGTGCCAGCAGTAACACAGGGCGGAATCAGCCCCAGCATTTT. This gives the protein CASSNTGRNQPQHF.